This T cell receptor beta chain was identified in a study of T cell responses to AZD1222 COVID-19 vaccine. As for the study in general: Second-dose schedules of about 4 or about 12 weeks were combined.

The germline V and J ends were trimmed by 3 bases and 1 base, with 6 bases remaining between them. This CDR3 is 13 amino acids long. The germline V gene has CDR1 SGHAT and CDR2 FQNNGV. The protocol was immunoSEQ multiplex PCR, while the TCRdb copy is restricted to in-frame clones and leaves out a portion. The sample has 84,000 or so clones, roughly 85% seen once; the top ten hold under 9%. The sequence was obtained from an adult in good health. The sequenced sample was peripheral blood, obtained on day 0 of AZD1222 vaccination. The rearrangement joins TRBV11-2 to TRBJ2-5; D unclear. This CDR3 reads CASSFSTQETQYF. As DNA, the CDR3 is TGTGCCAGCAGCTTTTCCACCCAAGAGACCCAGTACTTC. The variable domain in full, completed from reference TRBV11-2 and TRBJ2-5, reads EAGVAQSPRYKIIEKRQSVAFWCNPISGHATLYWYQQILGQGPKLLIQFQNNGVVDDSQLPKDRFSAERLKGVDSTLKIQPAKLEDSAVYLCASSFSTQETQYFGPGTRLLVL.